These 22 T cell receptor beta chains share one sample of origin, sequenced in a study of blood T cell repertoires in COVID-19. The assay was immunoSEQ multiplex PCR, and TCRdb's table has in-frame clones only and misses some. The sample shows 250,000 to 350,000 clones, around four fifths of them seen only once. Sequenced: peripheral blood. The receptor source for this set is a woman aged 50 to 60 with acute or convalescent COVID-19.

V is TRBV3-1 (or the pseudogene TRBV3-2) and J is TRBJ2-3; 9 bases are a match to TRBD2. Trimming cost V 10 bases and J 1 base; bases outside gene matches: 3. CDR1 and CDR2 (germline): LGHDT, YNNKEL (reference sequence). This CDR3 is 13 amino acids long. The CDR3 protein is CATRTSGTDTQYF. CDR3 sequence (DNA): TGTGCCACAAGGACTAGCGGCACAGATACGCAGTATTTT.

The V gene is TRBV7-7, the J gene TRBJ2-5; D is uncertain. Germline-derived CDR1 and CDR2 are SSHAT and FNYEAQ (reference sequence). The CDR3 is 13 amino acids. V dropped 1 base and J dropped 0 bases, with 3 bases sitting between them. CDR3 loop: CASSLDNQETQYF. The CDR3 DNA reads as TGTGCCAGCAGCTTAGATAACCAAGAGACCCAGTACTTC.

The rearrangement links TRBV7-2 to TRBJ2-5; 9 nucleotides align to TRBD1. CDR3 length equals 15 residues. V lost 5 bases to trimming and J lost 3 bases; unmatched junction nucleotides: 7. CDR1 is SGHTA and CDR2 is FQGNSA in the germline V gene. CDR3 region: CASSVDRGDKETQYF. In DNA form, the CDR3 reads TGTGCCAGCAGCGTTGACAGGGGGGACAAAGAGACCCAGTACTTC.

This clone was seen once. The chain links TRBV19 to TRBJ1-6; D might be TRBD1 (6 bases). Deletions cut 7 bases from V and 10 bases from J, with 14 bases between. Germline loops: CDR1 LNHDA, CDR2 SQIVND (reference sequence). This CDR3 region has 13 residues. The DNA of the CDR3 is TGTGCCAGTAAGGCAGGGGACGAGTCACCCCTCCACTTT. Amino acid sequence: CASKAGDESPLHF.

About this clone: In the same sample, other DNA sequences code for this CDR3. The chain carries TRBV4-1 and TRBJ1-5; D is uncertain. The CDR3 is made up of 15 amino acids. Germline CDR1 and CDR2: MGHRA and YSYEKL. Trimming stripped 3 bases from V and 0 bases from J, with 9 bases between. CDR3: CASSQGGGSNQPQHF. In DNA form, the CDR3 reads TGCGCCAGCAGCCAGGGTGGAGGTAGCAATCAGCCCCAGCATTTT.

This chain uses TRBV11-2 with TRBJ2-3; 10 positions agree with TRBD2. From germline, CDR1 is SGHAT and CDR2 FQNNGV. The CDR3 has 14 amino acids. Germline trimming cut 11 bases from V and 2 bases from J; bases unmatched to any gene: 7. The CDR3 nucleotides are TGTGCCGGCGCTAGCGGGGGTATCACAGATACGCAGTATTTT. This encodes CAGASGGITDTQYF.

V gene TRBV23-1 combines with J gene TRBJ2-3; D may be TRBD1 (7 bases). TRBV23-1 is placed among ORFs of uncertain function. This CDR3 has 17 amino acids. Trimming stripped 4 bases from V and 4 bases from J, with 21 bases between. The chain's CDR3 is CASSRRGPDRWADTQYF. The CDR3 nucleotides are TGCGCCAGCAGTCGGCGGGGACCGGACAGGTGGGCAGATACGCAGTATTTT.

The rearrangement uses TRBV5-1 and TRBJ1-4; TRBD1 agrees at 7 bases. This CDR3 contains 15 residues. Germline values: CDR1 SGHRS, CDR2 YFSETQ. V gave up 4 bases and J gave up 3 bases; unmatched junction bases: 6. The CDR3 protein is CASSPMTGSNEKLFF. Written as DNA, the CDR3 is TGCGCCAGCAGCCCGATGACAGGGTCTAATGAAAAACTGTTTTTT.

V and J are TRBV5-5 and TRBJ2-5; the D gene is possibly TRBD1 (5 bases). Germline CDR1 and CDR2: SGHKS and YYEKEE (reference sequence). V shed 0 bases and J shed 5 bases, with 11 bases lying between them. This CDR3 has 14 residues. CDR3 sequence reads: CASSLGSGFETQYF. The CDR3 DNA sequence: TGTGCCAGCAGCTTGGGATCAGGGTTCGAGACCCAGTACTTC.

The chain combines TRBV29-1 with TRBJ1-2; tentatively, D is TRBD1 (6 bases). CDR1 and CDR2 (germline): SQVTM, ANQGSEA. V gave up 0 bases and J gave up 4 bases, with 18 bases separating them. CDR3 size: 16 residues. In nucleotides, the CDR3 is TGCAGCGTTGAAGACAGATCGGCAGGGGTAACCTATGGCTACACCTTC. Protein product: CSVEDRSAGVTYGYTF. The complete variable domain, with remaining parts taken from reference TRBV29-1 and TRBJ1-2, reads SAVISQKPSRDICQRGTSLTIQCQVDSQVTMMFWYRQQPGQSLTLIATANQGSEATYESGFVIDKFPISRPNLTFSTLTVSNMSPEDSSIYLCSVEDRSAGVTYGYTFGSGTRLTVV.

This clone was detected only a few times. The rearrangement joins TRBV28 to TRBJ1-1; D ambiguous. V was pared by 2 bases and J by 2 bases, with 6 bases between. The CDR3 extends over 13 amino acids. Looked up from germline, CDR1 is MDHEN and CDR2 is SYDVKM. The CDR3 DNA reads as TGTGCCAGCAGTTTAGCGGCCAACACTGAAGCTTTCTTT. It codes for CASSLAANTEAFF.

The chain is built from TRBV7-9 and TRBJ1-2; 8 nucleotides agree with TRBD1. Trimming took 7 bases from V and 4 from J; bases not matched to a gene: 8. This CDR3 is built from 14 residues. Germline V gene sequence: CDR1 SEHNR, CDR2 FQNEAQ (reference sequence). The DNA of the CDR3 is TGTGCCAGCACCATTTCCGGGACAGGCTATGGCTACACCTTC. Translation gives CASTISGTGYGYTF.

The chain has TRBV7-2 and TRBJ2-7; D is ambiguous. Per germline, CDR1 SGHTA and CDR2 FQGNSA. V was pared by 5 bases and J by 2 bases, with 10 bases between. The CDR3 has 13 residues. CDR3 residues: CASSPTVPYEQYV. For the CDR3, the DNA is TGTGCCAGCAGCCCTACGGTCCCCTACGAGCAGTACGTC.

This rearrangement joins TRBV6-6 to TRBJ2-3; no firm D call. CDR1 and CDR2 from the germline V gene are MNHNY and SVGAGI (reference sequence). The CDR3 extends over 11 amino acids. The V end was cut by 6 bases, the J end by 6 bases, with 7 bases between. The DNA of the CDR3 is TGTGCCAGCAGCCTCAGGGATACGCAGTATTTT. Its protein is CASSLRDTQYF.

The V and J genes are TRBV30 and TRBJ2-6, with D perhaps TRBD1 (6 bases). The CDR3 consists of 16 residues. The V end was cut by 1 base, the J end by 4 bases, with 14 bases between. CDR1 and CDR2 (germline): GTSNPN, SVGIG (reference sequence). CDR3 loop: CAWSELGGSGANVLTF. The CDR3 DNA reads as TGTGCCTGGAGTGAGTTAGGGGGTTCCGGGGCCAACGTCCTGACTTTC.

This chain connects TRBV5-1 to TRBJ2-5, with D perhaps TRBD1 (6 bases). Between the trimmed V and J ends, which lost 2 bases and 1 base, there was a span of 12 bases. The germline gives CDR1 SGHRS, CDR2 YFSETQ. CDR3 length: 15 residues. CDR3 in DNA: TGCGCCAGCAGCTTAACAGGGCTCCTCCAAGAGACCCAGTACTTC. Translation gives CASSLTGLLQETQYF. The whole variable domain, remainder taken from reference TRBV5-1 and TRBJ2-5, is KAGVTQTPRYLIKTRGQQVTLSCSPISGHRSVSWYQQTPGQGLQFLFEYFSETQRNKGNFPGRFSGRQFSNSRSEMNVSTLELGDSALYLCASSLTGLLQETQYFGPGTRLLVL.

The genes are TRBV27 and TRBJ2-3; 8 bases are a match to TRBD1. The CDR3 has 15 amino acids. Germline CDR1 and CDR2: MNHEY and SMNVEV (reference sequence). Losses at the gene ends were 2 bases for V and 2 bases for J; bases not matched to a gene: 3. The CDR3 protein is CASSLGQGNTDTQYF. The CDR3 DNA reads TGTGCCAGCAGTTTAGGACAGGGAAACACAGATACGCAGTATTTT.

This chain connects TRBV19 to TRBJ2-5, with D hard to call. CDR1 and CDR2 (germline): LNHDA, SQIVND (reference sequence). The CDR3 length is 14 residues. Trimming took off 3 bases at V and 3 bases at J, with 11 bases between the two ends. The CDR3 spells CASSMRARKETQYF. The CDR3 region has the DNA TGTGCCAGTAGTATGCGTGCAAGAAAAGAGACCCAGTACTTC.

V is TRBV30 and J is TRBJ1-6, with D perhaps TRBD1 (5 bases). The V and J ends lost 4 bases and 6 bases respectively, with 19 bases between them. The germline gives CDR1 GTSNPN, CDR2 SVGIG (reference sequence). The CDR3 runs to 16 residues. CDR3 sequence reads: CAWMGGDLFVNSPLHF. As DNA, the CDR3 is TGTGCCTGGATGGGGGGGGATTTGTTCGTTAATTCACCCCTCCACTTT.

The genes are TRBV6-5 and TRBJ1-2; TRBD1 is a possible D gene (5 bases). The CDR3 runs to 13 residues. Looked up from germline, CDR1 is MNHEY and CDR2 is SVGAGI. Trimming removed 5 bases at V and 2 bases at J, with 9 bases between. Written as DNA, the CDR3 is TGTGCCAGCAGTACAGGACTAAACTATGGCTACACCTTC. Translated, it gives CASSTGLNYGYTF.

CDR3 residues: CASSQALIGLSGPYF. DNA of the CDR3: TGCGCCAGCAGCCAAGCATTAATCGGACTATCAGGGCCATATTTT. V is TRBV4-3 and J is TRBJ2-3, with D possibly being TRBD2 (6 bases). Germline CDR1 and CDR2: LGHNA and YSLEER. V lost 1 base and J 15 bases, leaving 23 bases between the germline ends. CDR3 length: 15 residues.

The V call is TRBV3-1 (or the pseudogene TRBV3-2), the J call TRBJ1-2; D is ambiguous. The length of the CDR3 is 14 residues. Deletions cut 2 bases from V and 8 bases from J, with 15 bases between. The V gene's germline CDR1 is LGHDT and CDR2 YNNKEL (reference sequence). The CDR3 sequence is CASSQIPPAGGYTF. For the CDR3, the DNA is TGTGCCAGCAGCCAAATACCTCCCGCCGGGGGCTACACCTTC.